What follows are 29 T cell receptor beta chains derived from one specimen sequenced in a study of blood T cell repertoires in COVID-19. Profiling relied on immunoSEQ multiplex PCR, and the TCRdb table lists in-frame clones only, not all of them. The sample lists roughly 70,000 clones; 70% to 80% were seen once. The sequencing input was peripheral blood. Source of these receptors: a woman aged 70-85 years with acute or convalescent COVID-19.

J is TRBJ2-6 and V is TRBV2, with D perhaps matching TRBD2 (6 bases). Per germline, CDR1 SNHLY and CDR2 FYNNEI. The CDR3 runs 15 residues. V was cut by 6 bases and J by 1 base, with 10 bases left in between. For the CDR3, the DNA is TGTGCCAGCAGATCGGGGGTTTCTGGGGCCAACGTCCTGACTTTC. Encoded protein: CASRSGVSGANVLTF.

The genes are TRBV6-5 and TRBJ1-3; no reliable D call. The length of the CDR3 is 15 residues. V dropped 7 bases and J dropped 0 bases, with 13 bases sitting between them. Germline V gene data show CDR1 as MNHEY and CDR2 as SVGAGI. Here the CDR3 DNA reads TGTGCCAGCACCGAAGACACTTTCTCTGGAAACACCATATATTTT. Its protein product is CASTEDTFSGNTIYF.

The rearrangement uses TRBV7-2 and TRBJ1-2; TRBD1 is a possible D gene (5 bases). V shed 1 base and J shed 4 bases, with 7 bases lying between them. This CDR3 comprises 13 residues. CDR1 and CDR2 (germline): SGHTA, FQGNSA. CDR3 region: CASSLVGGYGYTF. The CDR3, as DNA: TGTGCCAGCAGCTTAGTGGGGGGCTATGGCTACACCTTC.

The chain combines TRBV6-6 with TRBJ1-4, with TRBD1 as a possible D gene (6 bases). The germline V gene has CDR1 MNHNY and CDR2 SVGAGI (reference sequence). V was shortened by 6 bases and J by 3 bases, with 11 bases between the two germline ends. CDR3 length equals 14 residues. This CDR3 is CASRDTGSNEKLFF. CDR3 DNA: TGTGCCAGCAGGGACACAGGGTCTAATGAAAAACTGTTTTTT.

This chain joins TRBV14 and TRBJ2-1; TRBD1 might be the D (6 bases). The CDR3 loop spans 20 amino acids. CDR1 is SGHDN and CDR2 is FVKESK in the germline V gene. The V end lost 0 bases, the J end lost 5 bases, and 26 bases lay between the germline ends. In DNA, the CDR3 is TGTGCCAGCAGCCAAGATGTCCGGGGAGAGCACCAGGGGCGGAACAATGAGCAGTTCTTC. It translates to CASSQDVRGEHQGRNNEQFF.

The J gene is TRBJ2-1, the V gene TRBV11-2, with D maybe TRBD1 (5 bases). V shed 1 base and J shed 6 bases, with 13 bases lying between them. This CDR3 has 15 amino acids. Germline CDR1 and CDR2: SGHAT and FQNNGV. CDR3 amino acids: CASSLVGLQGNEQFF. DNA for the CDR3: TGTGCCAGCAGCTTAGTGGGGCTCCAGGGCAATGAGCAGTTCTTC.

The chain links TRBV7-3 to TRBJ1-1; 7 nucleotides agree with TRBD1. The CDR3 consists of 14 residues. Germline V gene lookup returns CDR1 SGHTA and CDR2 FQGTGA. The ends lost 4 bases at V and 1 base at J; junction bases unmatched: 3. The CDR3 DNA sequence: TGTGCCAGCAGCTCACAGGGGAAGAACACTGAAGCTTTCTTT. Residues: CASSSQGKNTEAFF.

The genes are TRBV6-1 and TRBJ1-1, with a weak D call TRBD1 (6 bases). This CDR3 has 16 residues. CDR1 is MNHNS, CDR2 SASEGT, per germline. V shed 0 bases and J shed 4 bases, with 15 bases lying between them. This chain's CDR3 is CASSEAILTGRTEAFF. DNA for the CDR3: TGTGCCAGCAGTGAAGCGATTTTGACAGGCCGCACTGAAGCTTTCTTT.

CDR3 sequence reads: CASSQPSSLGLAGGGHTDTQYF. CDR3 sequence (DNA): TGCGCCAGCAGCCAACCGTCATCCCTGGGACTAGCGGGAGGGGGGCACACAGATACGCAGTATTTT. The chain links TRBV4-1 to TRBJ2-3; 16 bases are shared with TRBD2. This CDR3 contains 22 residues. CDR1 is MGHRA, CDR2 YSYEKL, per germline. The V and J ends lost 2 bases and 2 bases, in that order; junction bases with no gene match: 16.

This chain connects TRBV5-4 to TRBJ1-1; TRBD1 aligns across 10 bases. Germline CDR1 reads SGHNT; CDR2 reads YYREEE (reference sequence). This CDR3 has 15 amino acids. After removal of 7 bases from V and 0 bases from J, the junction contained 6 bases not matched to a gene. CDR3 coding DNA: TGTGCCAGCTACCCGGGACAGGGGTTGAACACTGAAGCTTTCTTT. It yields the protein CASYPGQGLNTEAFF.

The chain couples TRBV3-1 (or the pseudogene TRBV3-2) to TRBJ1-5; 8 bases align to TRBD1. Germline V gene data show CDR1 as LGHDT and CDR2 as YNNKEL (reference sequence). The CDR3 spans 14 residues. Unmatched junction bases numbered 2, after V lost 1 base and J lost 6 bases. As DNA, the CDR3 is TGTGCCAGCAGCCAAGGGACAGGGAGTCAGCCCCAGCATTTT. Its translation is CASSQGTGSQPQHF.

This clone was counted a single time. V is TRBV7-9 and J is TRBJ2-1; TRBD2 matches at 16 bases. This CDR3 contains 16 residues. V was pared by 4 bases and J by 6 bases, with 3 bases of the junction left unmatched. Germline V gene lookup returns CDR1 SEHNR and CDR2 FQNEAQ (reference sequence). The CDR3 protein is CASSSGTSGRANEQFF. DNA for the CDR3: TGTGCCAGCAGCTCTGGGACTAGCGGGAGGGCCAATGAGCAGTTCTTC.

Only one count was recorded for this clone. The rearrangement joins TRBV4-1 to TRBJ1-1, with D possibly matching TRBD1 (5 bases). This CDR3 has 14 amino acids. Germline CDR1 MGHRA, CDR2 YSYEKL. V was cut by 0 bases and J by 1 base, with 6 bases left in between. CDR3 amino acids: CASSQDRANTEAFF. The CDR3 DNA is TGCGCCAGCAGCCAAGACAGGGCGAACACTGAAGCTTTCTTT.

The chain has TRBV7-2 and TRBJ2-2; maybe TRBD2 (5 bases). CDR3 length: 14 residues. The germline CDR1 and CDR2 sequences are SGHTA and FQGNSA. The germline V and J ends were trimmed by 5 bases and 8 bases, with 15 bases remaining between them. For the CDR3, the DNA is TGTGCCAGCAGCCGTCGTGGAGGCCAGGGGGAGCTGTTTTTT. It specifies CASSRRGGQGELFF.

This clone was recorded at least ten times. V gene TRBV5-1 combines with J gene TRBJ1-2, with 7 bases lining up with TRBD1. After removal of 4 bases from V and 2 bases from J, the junction contained 5 bases not matched to a gene. Germline CDR1 SGHRS, CDR2 YFSETQ. CDR3 length: 14 residues. In DNA form, the CDR3 reads TGCGCCAGCAGCGAGACGACAGGGAACTATGGCTACACCTTC. Translating it yields CASSETTGNYGYTF. Full variable domain (remainder filled in from reference TRBV5-1 and TRBJ1-2): KAGVTQTPRYLIKTRGQQVTLSCSPISGHRSVSWYQQTPGQGLQFLFEYFSETQRNKGNFPGRFSGRQFSNSRSEMNVSTLELGDSALYLCASSETTGNYGYTFGSGTRLTVV.

The chain links TRBV7-2 to TRBJ2-3; no reliable D call. Germline V CDR1 and CDR2: SGHTA, FQGNSA. Trimming cost V 2 bases and J 0 bases, with 6 bases left between them. This CDR3 is built from 14 residues. The CDR3 sequence is CASSLSASTDTQYF. Written as DNA, the CDR3 is TGTGCCAGCAGCTTATCAGCGAGCACAGATACGCAGTATTTT.

The chain carries TRBV19 and TRBJ2-7, with a possible D match to TRBD2 (5 bases). The ends were cut back, 5 bases at V and 6 bases at J, with 17 bases in the middle. CDR1 LNHDA and CDR2 SQIVND come from the germline V gene (reference sequence). CDR3 length: 14 residues. This CDR3 reads CASSGRGVITEQYF. For the CDR3, the DNA is TGTGCCAGTAGTGGCCGGGGAGTCATCACCGAGCAGTACTTC.

J is TRBJ2-3 and V is TRBV7-8; D is unresolved. V shed 5 bases and J shed 1 base, with 16 bases lying between them. Looked up from germline, CDR1 is SGHVS and CDR2 is FQNEAQ. CDR3 length: 16 residues. CDR3 in DNA: TGTGCCAGCAGCCCCCCCAGCGCCGATCGCACAGATACGCAGTATTTT. Translation: CASSPPSADRTDTQYF.

The V and J genes are TRBV27 and TRBJ2-7; TRBD2 aligns across 7 bases. After removal of 6 bases from V and 2 bases from J, the junction contained 4 bases not matched to a gene. This CDR3 comprises 13 residues. Germline assignment: CDR1 MNHEY and CDR2 SMNVEV (reference sequence). The CDR3 DNA reads TGTGCCAGCAGACCGGGGGGTACCTACGAGCAGTACTTC. This codes for CASRPGGTYEQYF.

The rearrangement joins TRBV7-2 to TRBJ2-2; D may be TRBD2 (6 bases). The CDR3 sequence is 13 residues long. Per germline, CDR1 SGHTA and CDR2 FQGNSA. V lost 6 bases to trimming and J lost 7 bases, with 12 bases between them. In DNA form, the CDR3 reads TGTGCCAGCAGAGACGGGACTTTCGGGGAGCTGTTTTTT. This encodes CASRDGTFGELFF.

This sequence joins TRBV28 and TRBJ1-2; D is perhaps TRBD1 (6 bases). The germline V gene has CDR1 MDHEN and CDR2 SYDVKM. The CDR3 totals 16 residues. The ends were cut back, 5 bases at V and 4 bases at J, with 20 bases in the middle. This chain's CDR3 is CASSEGGASTFYGYTF. DNA for the CDR3: TGTGCCAGCAGTGAAGGGGGGGCCTCTACATTCTATGGCTACACCTTC.

This clone was counted a few times. The chain couples TRBV3-1 (or the pseudogene TRBV3-2) to TRBJ1-2; 7 positions match TRBD1. Germline V gives CDR1 LGHDT, CDR2 YNNKEL (reference sequence). The CDR3 extends over 13 amino acids. Unmatched junction bases numbered 6, after V lost 4 bases and J lost 7 bases. The CDR3 DNA reads as TGTGCCAGCAGCCTCGGGACAGTTTTTGGCTACACCTTC. Encoded protein: CASSLGTVFGYTF.

The rearrangement joins TRBV7-8 to TRBJ2-1; a weak D match, TRBD1 (5 bases). Trimming stripped 5 bases from V and 1 base from J, with 15 bases between. Germline CDR1 and CDR2: SGHVS and FQNEAQ. The CDR3 sequence is 16 residues long. The CDR3 DNA reads TGTGCCAGCAGCCAATCAGGGCCTAGGTCCTACAATGAGCAGTTCTTC. Amino acids: CASSQSGPRSYNEQFF.

This clone came up a few times. The chain employs TRBV4-3 and TRBJ2-3; D unclear. The CDR3 covers 15 residues. Trimming took 3 bases from V and 0 from J, leaving 10 bases between them. Per the germline V gene, CDR1 is LGHNA and CDR2 is YSLEER. The CDR3 protein is CASSQMAFSTDTQYF. The CDR3 bases are TGCGCCAGCAGCCAGATGGCCTTCAGCACAGATACGCAGTATTTT.

This clone appeared a few times. The J gene is TRBJ1-2, the V gene TRBV6-5; no firm D call. The CDR3 has 13 residues. The V gene's germline CDR1 is MNHEY and CDR2 SVGAGI. V was trimmed by 4 bases and J by 5 bases, leaving 11 bases between them. CDR3 bases: TGTGCCAGCAGTTCCCAGGCTCTTTATGGCTACACCTTC. This gives the protein CASSSQALYGYTF.

This clone showed up just a few times. The chain employs TRBV6-5 and TRBJ2-7; D unclear. The germline V gene encodes CDR1 MNHEY and CDR2 SVGAGI. This CDR3 has 14 residues. The V gene lost 4 bases and the J gene lost 1 base, with 11 bases spanning the gap. The CDR3 is CASSSTQVSYEQYF. CDR3 coding DNA: TGTGCCAGCAGTTCTACGCAGGTATCCTACGAGCAGTACTTC.

This clone was recorded a few times. The chain links TRBV11-2 to TRBJ2-2; 12 bases match TRBD2. Germline CDR1 and CDR2: SGHAT and FQNNGV. The CDR3 has 15 residues. Trimming removed 5 bases from V and 5 bases from J; junction bases left unmatched: 3. CDR3 sequence: CASSIGLAGTGELFF. CDR3 in DNA: TGTGCCAGCAGCATCGGACTAGCGGGGACCGGGGAGCTGTTTTTT.

The gene calls are TRBV5-1 and TRBJ1-1; TRBD1 is a possible D gene (5 bases). CDR1 is SGHRS, CDR2 YFSETQ, per germline. Trimming pared 4 bases from V and 0 bases from J, leaving 10 bases between. This CDR3 has 14 residues. Written as DNA, the CDR3 is TGCGCCAGCAGCGACGGACAACTGAACACTGAAGCTTTCTTT. As protein: CASSDGQLNTEAFF.

The chain is built from TRBV18 and TRBJ1-5, with TRBD1 matching over 9 bases. Germline assignment: CDR1 KGHSH and CDR2 LQKENI. CDR3 size: 16 residues. J gave up 1 base and V 6 bases, and 7 bases lay outside the gene matches. Here the CDR3 DNA reads TGTGCCAGCTCTATTTCCGGGACAGGGAGCAATCAGCCCCAGCATTTT. Translating it yields CASSISGTGSNQPQHF. Full variable domain (rest looked up from reference TRBV18 and TRBJ1-5): NAGVMQNPRHLVRRRGQEARLRCSPMKGHSHVYWYRQLPEEGLKFMVYLQKENIIDESGMPKERFSAEFPKEGPSILRIQQVVRGDSAAYFCASSISGTGSNQPQHFGDGTRLSIL.